The rows below give T cell receptor beta chains drawn from one sample of a study of cytomegalovirus exposure and HLA in healthy donors. The protocol was immunoSEQ multiplex PCR, while the TCRdb copy is restricted to in-frame clones and leaves out a portion. In the table there are approximately 110,000 clones, over 65% of which are singletons. The specimen sequenced was PBMCs. Source of these receptors: a man aged 45-65 years in good health and CMV-seronegative. Both conserved end residues are part of each CDR3. The D gene is left open where the match is weak. Clone size is given for some rows only: seen once, a few or many times, or a class if the clone is expanded.

clone size	J gene	D gene	V gene	CDR3 protein	CDR3 DNA
NA	TRBJ2-3	TRBD2	TRBV7-3	CASSLAGGGTQYF	TGTGCCAGCAGCCTCGCGGGCGGGGGGACGCAGTATTTT
NA	TRBJ2-7	TRBD1	TRBV10-3	CAISVRDRAYEQYF	TGTGCCATCAGTGTAAGGGACAGGGCCTACGAGCAGTACTTC
NA	TRBJ2-5	NA	TRBV7-2	CASSLEWEEETQYF	TGTGCCAGCAGCTTAGAATGGGAGGAAGAGACCCAGTACTTC
NA	TRBJ2-2	NA	TRBV2	CASSAAGGTNTGELFF	TGTGCCAGCAGTGCGGCAGGGGGGACGAACACCGGGGAGCTGTTTTTT
NA	TRBJ1-2	NA	TRBV7-9	CSSSLLDSGYTF	TGTTCCAGCAGCTTACTGGACTCTGGCTACACCTTC
NA	TRBJ1-4	NA	TRBV6-1	CASSLGGAGEELFF	TGTGCCAGCAGCCTTGGGGGGGCAGGTGAGGAACTGTTTTTT
NA	TRBJ1-1	NA	TRBV28	CASSFAGSNTEAFF	TGTGCCAGCAGTTTTGCGGGGTCGAACACTGAAGCTTTCTTT
once	TRBJ2-5	NA	TRBV15	CATSRDLMGGTQYF	TGTGCCACCAGCAGAGATCTGATGGGAGGGACCCAGTACTTC
NA	TRBJ2-3	NA	TRBV10-3	CAITTGHPTDTDTQYF	TGTGCCATCACCACGGGACACCCGACCGACACAGATACGCAGTATTTT
NA	TRBJ1-2	NA	TRBV6-5	CASSYTPRLDGYTF	TGTGCCAGCAGTTATACACCCAGACTGGATGGCTACACCTTC
NA	TRBJ2-1	TRBD1	TRBV2	CASSTDRLANNEQFF	TGTGCCAGCAGCACGGACAGGCTAGCTAACAATGAGCAGTTCTTC
NA	TRBJ2-3	NA	TRBV6-1	CASSGRIKLSTDTQYF	TGTGCCAGCAGTGGGCGGATAAAACTTAGCACAGATACGCAGTATTTT
NA	TRBJ1-1	NA	TRBV2	CASSEIREGESFF	TGTGCCAGCAGTGAAATCAGGGAGGGGGAGTCTTTCTTT
NA	TRBJ1-6	NA	TRBV6-6	CASSYTPRTNSPLHF	TGTGCCAGCAGTTACACCCCCAGAACCAATTCACCCCTCCACTTT
once	TRBJ1-1	TRBD1	TRBV2	CASSDAGGAFF	TGTGCCAGCAGTGATGCAGGGGGAGCTTTCTTT
NA	TRBJ1-2	TRBD1	TRBV29-1	CSVMDREANYGYTF	TGCAGCGTGATGGACAGGGAAGCTAACTATGGCTACACCTTC
NA	TRBJ1-2	TRBD1	TRBV15	CATSREIRQGARGYTF	TGTGCCACCAGCAGAGAAATAAGGCAGGGGGCGCGGGGCTACACCTTC
NA	TRBJ1-1	TRBD1	TRBV19	CASSSGRRQGVRVEAFF	TGTGCCAGTAGTAGCGGCAGAAGACAGGGGGTTAGGGTTGAAGCTTTCTTT
once	TRBJ2-5	NA	TRBV7-9	CSSSTPQETQYF	TGTTCCAGCAGCACACCGCAAGAGACCCAGTACTTC
NA	TRBJ1-2	NA	TRBV6-5	CASNQGGASGYTF	TGTGCCAGCAATCAGGGTGGGGCTTCTGGCTACACCTTC
NA	TRBJ1-1	NA	TRBV6-5	CASSYLGRTEAFF	TGTGCCAGCAGTTACTTAGGGAGGACTGAAGCTTTCTTT